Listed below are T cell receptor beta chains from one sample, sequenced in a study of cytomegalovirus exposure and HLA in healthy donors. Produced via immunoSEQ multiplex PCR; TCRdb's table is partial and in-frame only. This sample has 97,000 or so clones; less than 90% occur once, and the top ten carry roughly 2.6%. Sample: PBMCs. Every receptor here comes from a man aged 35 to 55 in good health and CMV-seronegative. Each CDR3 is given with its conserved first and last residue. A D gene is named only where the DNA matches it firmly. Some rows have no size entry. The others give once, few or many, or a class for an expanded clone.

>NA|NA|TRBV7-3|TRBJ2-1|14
TGTGCCAGCAGCTCCCTAGGGAGGGGGGGCGAGCAGTTCTTC
CASSSLGRGGEQFF
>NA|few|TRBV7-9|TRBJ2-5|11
TGTGCCAGCAGCTCCCGGGAGACCCAGTACTTC
CASSSRETQYF
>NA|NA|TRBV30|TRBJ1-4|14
TGTGCCTGGAACCGCGGGGGGAGTTATGAAAAACTGTTTTTT
CAWNRGGSYEKLFF
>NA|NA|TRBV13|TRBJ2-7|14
TGTGCCAGCAGCTTAGGTAGCGTCCCCTACGAGCAGTACTTC
CASSLGSVPYEQYF
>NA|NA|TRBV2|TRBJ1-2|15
TGTGCCAGCAGTGAAGAGGGGGGGGCTAACTATGGCTACACCTTC
CASSEEGGANYGYTF
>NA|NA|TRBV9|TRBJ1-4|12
TGTGCCAGCAGCGAACCGGGGGAAAAACTGTTTTTT
CASSEPGEKLFF
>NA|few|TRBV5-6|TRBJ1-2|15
TGTGCCAGCAGCACCGACATGGGCCGAAACTATGGCTACACCTTC
CASSTDMGRNYGYTF
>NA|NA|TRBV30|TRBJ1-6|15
TGTGCCTGGACCCCTCTAACAGCGGACGATTCACCCCTCCACTTT
CAWTPLTADDSPLHF
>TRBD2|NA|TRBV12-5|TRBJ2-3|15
TGTGCTAGTGCCCTACTAGCGGGGGCGACAGATACGCAGTATTTT
CASALLAGATDTQYF
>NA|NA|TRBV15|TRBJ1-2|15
TGTGCCACCAGCAGAGATAGGGAGGCTTACTATGGCTACACCTTC
CATSRDREAYYGYTF
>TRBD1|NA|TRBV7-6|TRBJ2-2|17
TGTGCCAGCAGCGCACTAGGGGGCAGAGAGTACACCGGGGAGCTGTTTTTT
CASSALGGREYTGELFF
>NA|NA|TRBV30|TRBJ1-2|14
TGTGCCTGGAGCCTCGGGGGGGGGACGTGGGGCTACACCTTC
CAWSLGGGTWGYTF
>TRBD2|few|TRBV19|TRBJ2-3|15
TGTGCCAGTACGACTAGCGGGGGGTCCACAGATACGCAGTATTTT
CASTTSGGSTDTQYF
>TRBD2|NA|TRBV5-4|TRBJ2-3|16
TGTGCCAGCAGCTCCTCCGGGACTAGCAGCACAGATACGCAGTATTTT
CASSSSGTSSTDTQYF
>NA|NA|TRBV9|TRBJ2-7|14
TGTGCCAGCAGCAACCTTCCGGGGGGCGACGAGCAGTACTTC
CASSNLPGGDEQYF
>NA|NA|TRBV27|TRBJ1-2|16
TGTGCCAGCAGTACTCTCGAGGGGGGGGCTAACTATGGCTACACCTTC
CASSTLEGGANYGYTF
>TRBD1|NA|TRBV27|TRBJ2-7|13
TGTGCCAGCAGTCGGACAGGGTGGTACGAGCAGTACTTC
CASSRTGWYEQYF
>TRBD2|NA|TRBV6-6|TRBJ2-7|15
TGTGCCAGCAGTTGGACTAGCGGGGGTTCCTACGAGCAGTACTTC
CASSWTSGGSYEQYF
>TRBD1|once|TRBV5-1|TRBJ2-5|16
TGCGCCAGCAGCTCGATCGGGACAGGGGTTGTCGAGACCCAGTACTTC
CASSSIGTGVVETQYF
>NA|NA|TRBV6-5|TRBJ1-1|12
TGTGCCAGCAGTTACGGAGGGTTTGGGACTTTCTTT
CASSYGGFGTFF
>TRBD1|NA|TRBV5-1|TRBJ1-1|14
TGCGCCAGCAGGAAGGACAGGGTGGCCACTGAAGCTTTCTTT
CASRKDRVATEAFF
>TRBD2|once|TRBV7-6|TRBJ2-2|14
TGTGCCAGCAGCTTAGCGGGGACTAGCGGGGAGCTGTTTTTT
CASSLAGTSGELFF
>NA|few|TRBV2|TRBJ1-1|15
TGTGCCAGCACCTCCTCGGGAGGGACGAACACTGAAGCTTTCTTT
CASTSSGGTNTEAFF
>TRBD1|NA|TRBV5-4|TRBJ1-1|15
TGTGCCAGCAGCTTCCGACTTACAGGGGGGACTGAAGCTTTCTTT
CASSFRLTGGTEAFF
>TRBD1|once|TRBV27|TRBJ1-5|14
TGTGCCAGCAGTTTAAGACAGGGTAATCAGCCCCAGCATTTT
CASSLRQGNQPQHF
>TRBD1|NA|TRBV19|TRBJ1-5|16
TGTGCCAGTAGTCTACAGGGGGCGCTTGATGGTCAGCCCCAGCATTTT
CASSLQGALDGQPQHF
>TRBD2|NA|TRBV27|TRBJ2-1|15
TGTGCCAGCAGTTTAACTAGCGGGGTATACAATGAGCAGTTCTTC
CASSLTSGVYNEQFF
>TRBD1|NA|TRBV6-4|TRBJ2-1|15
TGTGCCAGCAGTGAAGGGGGCAGAGAGAGCAGTGAGCAGTTCTTC
CASSEGGRESSEQFF
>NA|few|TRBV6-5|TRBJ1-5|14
TGTGCCAGCAGTTACTCAGGAGTCAATCAGCCCCAGCATTTT
CASSYSGVNQPQHF
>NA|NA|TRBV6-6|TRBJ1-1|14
TGTGCCAGCAGGACCCAATCGGGGGACACTGAAGCTTTCTTT
CASRTQSGDTEAFF
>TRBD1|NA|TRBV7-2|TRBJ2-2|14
TGTGCCAGTTTGAAGGGGGCGGTCACCGGGGAGCTGTTTTTT
CASLKGAVTGELFF
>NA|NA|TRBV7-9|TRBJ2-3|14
TGTGCCAGCAGCTCTAGCGTACCCACAGATACGCAGTATTTT
CASSSSVPTDTQYF
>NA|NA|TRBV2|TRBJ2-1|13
TGTGCCAGAAACAGGGGAGGCTACAATGAGCAGTTCTTC
CARNRGGYNEQFF